The source of this TCR beta chain is a study of cytomegalovirus exposure and HLA in healthy donors. Amplification used 60 Vbeta primers and 13 Jbeta primers. Using immunoSEQ multiplex PCR, the repertoire was profiled, and TCRdb retains in-frame clones only, with some absent. This sample's clone table lists 200,000 to 250,000 clones. This CDR3 is 18 amino acids long. The germline V gene encodes CDR1 SGHDT and CDR2 YYEEEE. The trim removed 3 bases at V and 0 bases at J, leaving 11 bases unmatched. Sequencing was carried out using PBMCs. This sequence was found in a woman younger than 45 in good health and CMV-seropositive. The rearrangement links TRBV5-6 to TRBJ2-2; 7 bases are a match to TRBD1. The CDR3 sequence: CASSSFTGVPPNTGELFF. CDR3 bases: TGTGCCAGCAGCTCTTTCACAGGGGTCCCTCCGAACACCGGGGAGCTGTTTTTT.